This T cell receptor (beta chain) was obtained from a study of T-cell reconstitution after alpha-beta-depleted transplantation in children. V trimming: 3 bases; J trimming: 3 bases; junction bases outside the gene matches: 3. Germline V CDR1 and CDR2: KGHSH, LQKENI. The CDR3 covers 16 residues. This clonotype came up many times. Library preparation (for TCRbeta) was performed with unique molecular identifiers. MiXCR was run by TCRdb on the PCR reads, yielding one entry per CDR3 protein. Of about 640,000 distinct CDR3 sequences listed, roughly 13% are singletons. The sequence derives from a male patient younger than 18 who had a stem cell transplant for acute myeloid leukemia, so the T cells may come from the graft donor. The gene calls are TRBV18 and TRBJ2-5, with 14 nucleotides matching TRBD2. Sample: PBMCs, mostly from graft donor cells, taken 360 days after TCRalphabeta/CD19-depleted stem cell transplant. The DNA for the CDR3 is TGTGCCAGCTCACCTTCGGGACTAGCGGGAGAAGAGACCCAGTACTTC. This encodes CASSPSGLAGEETQYF. The full variable domain, its missing parts supplied by reference TRBV18 and TRBJ2-5, is NAGVMQNPRHLVRRRGQEARLRCSPMKGHSHVYWYRQLPEEGLKFMVYLQKENIIDESGMPKERFSAEFPKEGPSILRIQQVVRGDSAAYFCASSPSGLAGEETQYFGPGTRLLVL.